This is a list of T cell receptor beta chains from one sample in a study of blood T cell repertoires in COVID-19. Libraries were prepared by immunoSEQ multiplex PCR; TCRdb keeps only in-frame clonotypes and omits some of them. Of more than 250,000 clones in the sample, 70% to 90% were seen once. The source material was PBMCs or T cells enriched from blood (not recorded which). The receptors were gathered from a woman aged 18-29 years who had recovered from COVID-19. Each CDR3 is given with its conserved first and last residue. The order of the fields is D gene, clone size, V gene, J gene, CDR3 protein, CDR3 DNA. D genes are given only for firm matches. Size is stated for part of the rows, as once, few or many counts, or as a class when the clone is expanded.

d_gene: NA; abundance: NA; v_gene: TRBV27; j_gene: TRBJ1-5; CDR3aa: CASSPSSGLGNQPQHF; CDR3nt: TGTGCCAGCAGTCCCTCCTCGGGGTTAGGCAATCAGCCCCAGCATTTT
d_gene: TRBD1; abundance: NA; v_gene: TRBV30; j_gene: TRBJ1-2; CDR3aa: CAWSVGTGDGYTF; CDR3nt: TGTGCCTGGAGTGTGGGTACAGGGGATGGCTACACCTTC
d_gene: TRBD1; abundance: once; v_gene: TRBV2; j_gene: TRBJ2-5; CDR3aa: CASSGQGKETQYF; CDR3nt: TGTGCCAGCAGTGGACAGGGGAAGGAGACCCAGTACTTC
d_gene: NA; abundance: few; v_gene: TRBV29-1; j_gene: TRBJ1-4; CDR3aa: CSVVRDPTDGKLFF; CDR3nt: TGCAGCGTTGTGCGGGATCCGACCGACGGAAAACTGTTTTTT
d_gene: NA; abundance: once; v_gene: TRBV7-9; j_gene: TRBJ1-6; CDR3aa: CASSFTSGNSPLHF; CDR3nt: TGTGCCAGCAGCTTTACTTCAGGAAATTCACCCCTCCACTTT
d_gene: NA; abundance: NA; v_gene: TRBV28; j_gene: TRBJ1-5; CDR3aa: CASSLSGWAQGLDQPQHF; CDR3nt: TGTGCCAGCAGTTTATCAGGGTGGGCCCAAGGCCTCGATCAGCCCCAGCATTTT
d_gene: TRBD1; abundance: few; v_gene: TRBV10-3; j_gene: TRBJ2-2; CDR3aa: CAISAVDRGHTGELFF; CDR3nt: TGTGCCATCTCCGCCGTGGACAGGGGGCACACCGGGGAGCTGTTTTTT
d_gene: TRBD2; abundance: NA; v_gene: TRBV19; j_gene: TRBJ2-3; CDR3aa: CASSSGSGGPSTDTQYF; CDR3nt: TGTGCCAGTTCTAGCGGTAGCGGGGGACCAAGCACAGATACGCAGTATTTT
d_gene: TRBD2; abundance: NA; v_gene: TRBV28; j_gene: TRBJ2-1; CDR3aa: CASLTVLAGEKNEQFF; CDR3nt: TGTGCCAGCCTGACTGTCTTAGCGGGAGAGAAAAATGAGCAGTTCTTC
d_gene: NA; abundance: NA; v_gene: TRBV7-3; j_gene: TRBJ2-3; CDR3aa: CASSLGVGSDTQYF; CDR3nt: TGTGCCAGCAGCTTAGGCGTCGGGTCTGATACGCAGTATTTT
d_gene: NA; abundance: NA; v_gene: TRBV5-6; j_gene: TRBJ1-2; CDR3aa: CASSLVSGAEDGYTF; CDR3nt: TGTGCCAGCAGCTTGGTTTCCGGAGCCGAGGATGGCTACACCTTC
d_gene: TRBD1; abundance: NA; v_gene: TRBV7-9; j_gene: TRBJ2-2; CDR3aa: CASSFLRGSSNTGELFF; CDR3nt: TGTGCCAGCAGCTTTCTCAGGGGGAGTTCGAACACCGGGGAGCTGTTTTTT
d_gene: NA; abundance: once; v_gene: TRBV5-1; j_gene: TRBJ2-7; CDR3aa: CASSPRWGLREQYF; CDR3nt: TGCGCCAGCAGTCCCCGGTGGGGGCTTAGGGAGCAGTACTTC
d_gene: NA; abundance: NA; v_gene: TRBV4-1; j_gene: TRBJ1-1; CDR3aa: CASSQVRVTNTEAFF; CDR3nt: TGCGCCAGCAGCCAGGTCAGGGTGACGAACACTGAAGCTTTCTTT
d_gene: NA; abundance: once; v_gene: TRBV9; j_gene: TRBJ1-4; CDR3aa: CASSPMGGALANEKLFF; CDR3nt: TGTGCCAGCAGCCCTATGGGGGGGGCATTAGCTAATGAAAAACTGTTTTTT
d_gene: NA; abundance: NA; v_gene: TRBV19; j_gene: TRBJ1-2; CDR3aa: CASSRPGQSNYGYTF; CDR3nt: TGTGCCAGTAGTAGGCCCGGACAGTCTAACTATGGCTACACCTTC
d_gene: NA; abundance: NA; v_gene: TRBV7-9; j_gene: TRBJ2-3; CDR3aa: CASSPFGGTSTDTQYF; CDR3nt: TGTGCCAGCAGCCCATTTGGTGGGACTAGCACAGATACGCAGTATTTT
d_gene: TRBD1; abundance: NA; v_gene: TRBV28; j_gene: TRBJ1-5; CDR3aa: CASSLRQTGNQPQHF; CDR3nt: TGTGCCAGCAGCCTCCGACAGACAGGGAATCAGCCCCAGCATTTT
d_gene: NA; abundance: NA; v_gene: TRBV29-1; j_gene: TRBJ1-4; CDR3aa: CSVHSGGANEKLFF; CDR3nt: TGCAGCGTTCACTCGGGGGGGGCTAATGAAAAACTGTTTTTT
d_gene: TRBD1; abundance: NA; v_gene: TRBV7-8; j_gene: TRBJ1-2; CDR3aa: CASSRGDSRYGYTF; CDR3nt: TGTGCCAGCAGCCGCGGGGACAGCCGGTATGGCTACACCTTC
d_gene: NA; abundance: NA; v_gene: TRBV30; j_gene: TRBJ2-1; CDR3aa: CAWSVTGTPNEQFF; CDR3nt: TGTGCCTGGAGTGTAACAGGGACCCCTAATGAGCAGTTCTTC
d_gene: NA; abundance: NA; v_gene: TRBV7-9; j_gene: TRBJ2-5; CDR3aa: CASSLVVGETQYF; CDR3nt: TGTGCCAGCAGCTTAGTAGTCGGTGAGACCCAGTACTTC
d_gene: NA; abundance: NA; v_gene: TRBV7-9; j_gene: TRBJ1-1; CDR3aa: CASSETGSGVGLEAFF; CDR3nt: TGTGCCAGCAGCGAAACCGGGAGTGGCGTCGGACTTGAAGCTTTCTTT
d_gene: NA; abundance: NA; v_gene: TRBV7-4; j_gene: TRBJ1-5; CDR3aa: CASSPGTCYSNQPQHF; CDR3nt: TGTGCCAGCAGCCCCGGGACATGCTATAGCAATCAGCCCCAGCATTTT
d_gene: NA; abundance: NA; v_gene: TRBV19; j_gene: TRBJ1-5; CDR3aa: CATTSRDIEQPQHF; CDR3nt: TGTGCCACAACCTCCCGGGACATCGAACAGCCCCAGCATTTT
d_gene: NA; abundance: NA; v_gene: TRBV30; j_gene: TRBJ1-1; CDR3aa: CAWVEVTEAFF; CDR3nt: TGTGCCTGGGTTGAGGTAACTGAAGCTTTCTTT
d_gene: NA; abundance: NA; v_gene: TRBV5-4; j_gene: TRBJ2-5; CDR3aa: CASSLERRETQYF; CDR3nt: TGTGCCAGCAGCTTGGAGCGTCGAGAGACCCAGTACTTC
d_gene: TRBD1; abundance: NA; v_gene: TRBV7-9; j_gene: TRBJ2-1; CDR3aa: CASSGTAAYNEQFF; CDR3nt: TGTGCCAGCAGTGGGACAGCGGCCTACAATGAGCAGTTCTTC
d_gene: NA; abundance: NA; v_gene: TRBV4-1; j_gene: TRBJ2-7; CDR3aa: CASSQVIVSYEQYF; CDR3nt: TGCGCCAGCAGCCAAGTTATCGTCTCCTACGAGCAGTACTTC
d_gene: NA; abundance: NA; v_gene: TRBV14; j_gene: TRBJ1-1; CDR3aa: CASSQIGWAAFF; CDR3nt: TGTGCCAGCAGCCAAATAGGCTGGGCGGCTTTCTTT
d_gene: NA; abundance: NA; v_gene: TRBV27; j_gene: TRBJ1-5; CDR3aa: CASSPRLGDYSNQPQHF; CDR3nt: TGTGCCAGCAGCCCACGCCTGGGAGATTATAGCAATCAGCCCCAGCATTTT
d_gene: NA; abundance: NA; v_gene: TRBV9; j_gene: TRBJ1-5; CDR3aa: CASSVGQGVQPQHF; CDR3nt: TGTGCCAGCAGCGTAGGGCAGGGTGTTCAGCCCCAGCATTTT
d_gene: NA; abundance: NA; v_gene: TRBV6-5; j_gene: TRBJ2-1; CDR3aa: CASRSDGNNEQFF; CDR3nt: TGTGCCAGCAGGTCCGACGGGAACAATGAGCAGTTCTTC
d_gene: NA; abundance: NA; v_gene: TRBV3-1/TRBV3-2; j_gene: TRBJ1-2; CDR3aa: CASSQERSGPNYGYTF; CDR3nt: TGTGCCAGCAGCCAAGAACGCAGTGGGCCCAATTATGGCTACACCTTC
d_gene: NA; abundance: NA; v_gene: TRBV21-1; j_gene: TRBJ1-2; CDR3aa: CASADRTYENYGYTF; CDR3nt: TGTGCCAGCGCGGACAGGACCTACGAGAACTATGGCTACACCTTC
d_gene: NA; abundance: NA; v_gene: TRBV5-4; j_gene: TRBJ2-7; CDR3aa: CASSLVGRRATEQYF; CDR3nt: TGTGCCAGCAGCTTGGTTGGGAGGCGGGCTACCGAGCAGTACTTC
d_gene: NA; abundance: NA; v_gene: TRBV7-6; j_gene: TRBJ2-7; CDR3aa: CASSLAGRGIYEQYF; CDR3nt: TGTGCCAGCAGCTTAGCTGGTAGGGGGATCTACGAGCAGTACTTC
d_gene: NA; abundance: NA; v_gene: TRBV6-5; j_gene: TRBJ1-3; CDR3aa: CASSQRGVRGNTIYF; CDR3nt: TGTGCCAGCAGCCAACGGGGGGTGCGGGGAAACACCATATATTTT
d_gene: NA; abundance: NA; v_gene: TRBV14; j_gene: TRBJ1-1; CDR3aa: CASSPSQGSNTEAFF; CDR3nt: TGTGCCAGCAGCCCATCGCAGGGCTCTAACACTGAAGCTTTCTTT
d_gene: TRBD2; abundance: NA; v_gene: TRBV7-2; j_gene: TRBJ2-2; CDR3aa: CASRPGTTNTGELFF; CDR3nt: TGTGCCAGCAGGCCCGGGACTACTAACACCGGGGAGCTGTTTTTT
d_gene: NA; abundance: NA; v_gene: TRBV12-1; j_gene: TRBJ2-1; CDR3aa: CASTIEGSPYNEQFF; CDR3nt: TGTGCCAGCACTATCGAGGGTTCCCCTTACAATGAGCAGTTCTTC
d_gene: NA; abundance: NA; v_gene: TRBV29-1; j_gene: TRBJ1-6; CDR3aa: CSVVPRSPLHF; CDR3nt: TGCAGCGTTGTCCCTCGTTCACCCCTCCACTTT
d_gene: TRBD1; abundance: NA; v_gene: TRBV28; j_gene: TRBJ1-2; CDR3aa: CASSSLVLTGQDYGYTF; CDR3nt: TGTGCCAGCAGTTCCCTGGTTTTGACGGGACAGGATTATGGCTACACCTTC
d_gene: NA; abundance: NA; v_gene: TRBV4-1; j_gene: TRBJ2-1; CDR3aa: CASSHRNEQFF; CDR3nt: TGCGCCAGCAGCCATCGGAATGAGCAGTTCTTC
d_gene: TRBD1; abundance: few; v_gene: TRBV5-1; j_gene: TRBJ1-2; CDR3aa: CASSSGQAANYGYTF; CDR3nt: TGCGCCAGCAGCTCGGGACAGGCAGCTAACTATGGCTACACCTTC
d_gene: NA; abundance: NA; v_gene: TRBV4-1; j_gene: TRBJ2-2; CDR3aa: CASSQGAVPGELFF; CDR3nt: TGCGCCAGCAGCCAAGGAGCCGTACCCGGGGAGCTGTTTTTT
d_gene: TRBD1; abundance: NA; v_gene: TRBV10-3; j_gene: TRBJ2-1; CDR3aa: CAINLGPGQGDNEQFF; CDR3nt: TGTGCCATCAATTTGGGTCCCGGACAGGGGGACAATGAGCAGTTCTTC
d_gene: NA; abundance: NA; v_gene: TRBV24-1; j_gene: TRBJ2-7; CDR3aa: CATSQGSYEQYF; CDR3nt: TGTGCCACCAGCCAGGGCTCCTACGAGCAGTACTTC